A single sample gave rise to the 11 T cell receptor beta chains below, sequenced in a study of OX40 agonist ivuxolimab in advanced cancers. The data were produced by immunoSEQ multiplex PCR, yet TCRdb's version contains in-frame clones alone and is incomplete. The table lists about 64,000 clones, approximately 80% of them singletons. The specimen was CD4+ or CD8+ T cells sorted from blood, collected in a trial of the OX40 agonist ivuxolimab. The receptors shown here come from an adult with an advanced solid tumor such as melanoma, head and neck, liver or kidney cancer.

The genes are TRBV11-1 and TRBJ2-2; D gene uncertain. The germline CDR1 and CDR2 sequences are SGHAT and FQDESV (reference sequence). V was pared by 0 bases and J by 0 bases, with 8 bases between. There are 16 residues in the CDR3. The CDR3 nucleotides read TGTGCCAGCAGCTTAGCCTCTGGGCCGAACACCGGGGAGCTGTTTTTT. Its translation: CASSLASGPNTGELFF.

The CDR3 DNA reads TGTGCCAGCAGCCCCCAAGGGGCCGGTGGCACCGGGGAGCTGTTTTTT. Translation: CASSPQGAGGTGELFF. This chain links TRBV9 with TRBJ2-2; tentative D call: TRBD1 (5 bases). The CDR3 runs to 16 residues. The V and J ends lost 4 bases and 4 bases respectively, with 17 bases between them. Germline CDR1 reads SGDLS; CDR2 reads YYNGEE.

The rearrangement links TRBV4-2 to TRBJ2-4; 7 bases are a match to TRBD2. The germline V gene has CDR1 LGHNA and CDR2 YNFKEQ. The CDR3 contains 15 residues. V lost 1 base and J lost 2; bases outside the gene matches: 2. CDR3 protein: CASSQGEGPKNIQYF. CDR3 nucleotides: TGTGCCAGCAGCCAAGGGGAGGGGCCCAAAAACATTCAGTACTTC.

V gene TRBV5-4 combines with J gene TRBJ2-2; 10 nucleotides line up with TRBD1. Losses at the gene ends were 1 base for V and 6 bases for J; bases not matched to a gene: 3. The CDR3 length is 15 residues. Germline V gives CDR1 SGHNT, CDR2 YYREEE (reference sequence). The CDR3 sequence: CASSLRTGGSGELFF. The CDR3 DNA is TGTGCCAGCAGCTTGAGGACAGGGGGTTCCGGGGAGCTGTTTTTT.

V is TRBV9 and J is TRBJ2-1; 9 nucleotides agree with TRBD1. V was pared by 0 bases and J by 6 bases, with 7 bases of the junction left unmatched. There are 16 residues in the CDR3. Germline-derived CDR1 and CDR2 are SGDLS and YYNGEE. For the CDR3, the DNA is TGTGCCAGCAGCGTAGACGCCGGGACAGGGCCCAATGAGCAGTTCTTC. It yields the protein CASSVDAGTGPNEQFF. Full variable domain (outside the CDR3, taken from reference TRBV9 and TRBJ2-1): DSGVTQTPKHLITATGQRVTLRCSPRSGDLSVYWYQQSLDQGLQFLIQYYNGEERAKGNILERFSAQQFPDLHSELNLSSLELGDSALYFCASSVDAGTGPNEQFFGPGTRLTVL.

This clone has just a few counts. The rearrangement uses TRBV18 and TRBJ2-2, with a tentative D call TRBD1 (6 bases). CDR1 and CDR2 from the germline V gene are KGHSH and LQKENI. V was clipped by 0 bases and J by 2 bases, with 10 bases between them. The CDR3 length is 16 residues. As DNA, the CDR3 is TGTGCCAGCTCACCACCGGGACAACCAAACACCGGGGAGCTGTTTTTT. Translated: CASSPPGQPNTGELFF.

V and J are TRBV4-1 and TRBJ2-1; D perhaps matches TRBD2 (6 bases). V was cut by 5 bases and J by 2 bases, with 16 bases left in between. CDR1 and CDR2 from the germline V gene are MGHRA and YSYEKL. The CDR3 sequence is 16 residues long. Here the CDR3 reads CASSAPGTLTYNEQFF. CDR3 DNA sequence: TGCGCCAGCAGCGCTCCCGGGACTCTTACCTACAATGAGCAGTTCTTC.

This rearrangement joins TRBV2 to TRBJ2-7, with D tentatively TRBD2 (5 bases). The CDR3 extends over 15 amino acids. Trimming cost V 5 bases and J 0 bases, with 14 bases left between them. Germline CDR1 is SNHLY and CDR2 is FYNNEI. The CDR3 spells CASSKDLISSYEQYF. The CDR3 nucleotides read TGTGCCAGCAGTAAGGACTTAATAAGCTCCTACGAGCAGTACTTC.

The rearrangement uses TRBV29-1 and TRBJ1-2; the match to TRBD1 covers 8 bases. The CDR3 is 14 residues long. Losses at the gene ends were 7 bases for V and 3 bases for J; bases not matched to a gene: 10. The V gene's germline CDR1 is SQVTM and CDR2 ANQGSEA. CDR3 sequence reads: CSAGDRKFDYGYTF. In nucleotides, the CDR3 is TGCAGCGCTGGGGACAGGAAGTTTGACTATGGCTACACCTTC. The complete variable domain, with remaining parts taken from reference TRBV29-1 and TRBJ1-2, reads SAVISQKPSRDICQRGTSLTIQCQVDSQVTMMFWYRQQPGQSLTLIATANQGSEATYESGFVIDKFPISRPNLTFSTLTVSNMSPEDSSIYLCSAGDRKFDYGYTFGSGTRLTVV.

This clone has a handful of counts. The chain combines TRBV9 with TRBJ2-3, with TRBD2 matching 15 bases. Germline trimming cut 0 bases from V and 3 bases from J; bases unmatched to any gene: 8. CDR3 length: 19 amino acids. The germline CDR1 and CDR2 sequences are SGDLS and YYNGEE. The CDR3 sequence is CASSVGTSGGAGGTDTQYF. The CDR3 nucleotides are TGTGCCAGCAGCGTAGGGACTAGCGGGGGGGCCGGAGGTACAGATACGCAGTATTTT.

V is TRBV5-1 and J is TRBJ2-5; 7 bases are a match to TRBD2. Germline V gives CDR1 SGHRS, CDR2 YFSETQ. The CDR3 spans 13 residues. The junction had 6 bases not matched to a gene; V was cut back by 7 bases and J by 3 bases. The CDR3 DNA is TGCGCCAGCCAGCGGGGTGGGGAAGAGACCCAGTACTTC. Protein sequence: CASQRGGEETQYF. Looking up the rest from reference TRBV5-1 and TRBJ2-5 gives the full variable domain: KAGVTQTPRYLIKTRGQQVTLSCSPISGHRSVSWYQQTPGQGLQFLFEYFSETQRNKGNFPGRFSGRQFSNSRSEMNVSTLELGDSALYLCASQRGGEETQYFGPGTRLLVL.